One and the same sample provided the 31 T cell receptor beta chains below, sequenced in a study of cytomegalovirus exposure and HLA in healthy donors. PCR used 60 Vbeta primers and 13 Jbeta primers. The assay was immunoSEQ multiplex PCR, and TCRdb's table has in-frame clones only and misses some. The sample holds about 120,000 clones; roughly 70% are singletons and the top ten take about 2.8%. Material for sequencing was PBMCs. All receptors come from a woman in her 40s in good health and CMV-seropositive.

The chain combines TRBV6-1 with TRBJ1-4; D possibly corresponds to TRBD1 (5 bases). This CDR3 comprises 14 residues. V lost 3 bases and J 0 bases, leaving 5 bases between the germline ends. In germline, CDR1 is MNHNS, CDR2 SASEGT. As DNA, the CDR3 is TGTGCCAGCAGTGAGACAGCAACTAATGAAAAACTGTTTTTT. Translated, it gives CASSETATNEKLFF.

J is TRBJ2-7 and V is TRBV7-3; D might be TRBD2 (5 bases). This CDR3 region has 14 residues. Trimming cost V 3 bases and J 3 bases, with 12 bases left between them. CDR1 is SGHTA, CDR2 FQGTGA, per germline. Written as DNA, the CDR3 is TGTGCCAGCAGCTTGGACGGGAATGACTACGAGCAGTACTTC. The encoded protein is CASSLDGNDYEQYF.

This CDR3 reads CASLGRGPSGNTIYF. Here the CDR3 DNA reads TGTGCCAGCCTGGGTCGGGGTCCCTCTGGAAACACCATATATTTT. The chain combines TRBV28 with TRBJ1-3; no definite D call. Trimming took 8 bases from V and 0 from J, leaving 14 bases between them. There are 15 residues in the CDR3. CDR1 is MDHEN and CDR2 is SYDVKM in the germline V gene.

The chain has TRBV7-9 and TRBJ2-7, with D perhaps matching TRBD1 (5 bases). Trimming took off 7 bases at V and 2 bases at J, with 12 bases between the two ends. CDR1 is SEHNR and CDR2 is FQNEAQ in the germline V gene (reference sequence). The CDR3 is made up of 13 amino acids. The CDR3 reads CASMGQGTYEQYF. In DNA form, the CDR3 reads TGTGCCAGCATGGGGCAGGGTACCTACGAGCAGTACTTC.

The genes are TRBV19 and TRBJ2-2, with D possibly being TRBD1 (6 bases). This CDR3 region has 15 residues. Per germline, CDR1 LNHDA and CDR2 SQIVND (reference sequence). The V end lost 7 bases, the J end lost 3 bases, and 15 bases lay between the germline ends. In nucleotides, the CDR3 is TGTGCCAGTACCTCAAGGGGGTCTGACACCGGGGAGCTGTTTTTT. Its protein is CASTSRGSDTGELFF.

On this clone itself: The identical CDR3 is also encoded by other nucleotide sequences in the sample. The V gene is TRBV7-9, the J gene TRBJ2-7, with D possibly being TRBD2 (5 bases). Between the trimmed V and J ends, which lost 5 bases and 1 base, there was a span of 6 bases. The CDR3 consists of 12 residues. Germline CDR1 SEHNR, CDR2 FQNEAQ (reference sequence). The CDR3, as DNA: TGTGCCAGCAGCCGGGAATCCTACGAGCAGTACTTC. This sequence encodes CASSRESYEQYF.

The chain recombines TRBV25-1 with TRBJ2-7; TRBD1 agrees at 7 bases. This CDR3 contains 12 residues. Trimming at V came to 9 bases and at J to 1 base, leaving 3 bases not matched to a gene. Per the germline V gene, CDR1 is MGHDK and CDR2 is SYGVNS. The CDR3 spells CASGTASYEQYF. DNA of the CDR3: TGTGCCAGTGGGACAGCATCCTACGAGCAGTACTTC.

The rearrangement links TRBV30 to TRBJ1-1; 9 positions agree with TRBD1. Looked up from germline, CDR1 is GTSNPN and CDR2 is SVGIG (reference sequence). Trimming removed 4 bases from V and 4 bases from J; junction bases left unmatched: 10. The CDR3 contains 15 residues. CDR3 amino acids: CAWTDRGNLGTEAFF. The CDR3 DNA is TGTGCCTGGACCGACAGGGGGAACTTAGGCACTGAAGCTTTCTTT.

CDR3 protein: CASSQAGTGGTGELFF. The CDR3 DNA is TGTGCCAGCAGCCAGGCCGGGACAGGGGGCACCGGGGAGCTGTTTTTT. The chain is built from TRBV7-3 and TRBJ2-2; 11 bases match TRBD1. J lost 4 bases, V lost 5 bases, and 6 bases had no gene match. CDR1 and CDR2 from the germline V gene are SGHTA and FQGTGA. The CDR3 loop spans 16 amino acids.

This chain uses TRBV7-6 with TRBJ1-4, with D maybe TRBD1 (5 bases). Trimming pared 6 bases from V and 4 bases from J, leaving 9 bases between. The CDR3 contains 13 residues. CDR1 SGHVS and CDR2 FNYEAQ come from the germline V gene. This CDR3 reads CASRQGFNEKLFF. The CDR3 DNA follows: TGTGCCAGCAGGCAGGGTTTTAATGAAAAACTGTTTTTT. Supplemented by reference TRBV7-6 and TRBJ1-4, the full variable domain reads GAGVSQSPRYKVTKRGQDVALRCDPISGHVSLYWYRQALGQGPEFLTYFNYEAQQDKSGLPNDRFSAERPEGSISTLTIQRTEQRDSAMYRCASRQGFNEKLFFGSGTQLSVL.

This clone appeared once. V gene TRBV9 combines with J gene TRBJ1-1; unclear D gene. The CDR3 extends over 14 amino acids. The germline V gene has CDR1 SGDLS and CDR2 YYNGEE. V lost 0 bases and J 4 bases, leaving 10 bases between the germline ends. The CDR3 DNA reads as TGTGCCAGCAGCGTAGGCCCTGGCGGCACTGAAGCTTTCTTT. It translates to CASSVGPGGTEAFF.

This clone came up once. The genes are TRBV29-1 and TRBJ1-1; D possibly corresponds to TRBD1 (6 bases). Germline assignment: CDR1 SQVTM and CDR2 ANQGSEA. This CDR3 has 14 amino acids. V gave up 1 base and J gave up 1 base, with 10 bases separating them. This CDR3 reads CSVEGGDTNTEAFF. DNA of the CDR3: TGCAGCGTTGAAGGTGGGGACACGAACACTGAAGCTTTCTTT. The whole variable domain, remainder taken from reference TRBV29-1 and TRBJ1-1, is SAVISQKPSRDICQRGTSLTIQCQVDSQVTMMFWYRQQPGQSLTLIATANQGSEATYESGFVIDKFPISRPNLTFSTLTVSNMSPEDSSIYLCSVEGGDTNTEAFFGQGTRLTVV.

This rearrangement joins TRBV9 to TRBJ1-4; no clear D. V shed 2 bases and J shed 6 bases, with 11 bases lying between them. The CDR3 length is 14 residues. The germline V gene encodes CDR1 SGDLS and CDR2 YYNGEE. The CDR3 nucleotides read TGTGCCAGCAGCGTCCGAGCGTCGGATGAAAAACTGTTTTTT. This encodes CASSVRASDEKLFF. The full variable domain, its missing parts supplied by reference TRBV9 and TRBJ1-4, is DSGVTQTPKHLITATGQRVTLRCSPRSGDLSVYWYQQSLDQGLQFLIQYYNGEERAKGNILERFSAQQFPDLHSELNLSSLELGDSALYFCASSVRASDEKLFFGSGTQLSVL.

Only a few counts were recorded for this clone. The chain combines TRBV5-1 with TRBJ1-2; 9 nucleotides align to TRBD1. Germline values: CDR1 SGHRS, CDR2 YFSETQ. After removal of 5 bases from V and 2 bases from J, the junction contained 4 bases not matched to a gene. The length of the CDR3 is 14 residues. The DNA of the CDR3 is TGCGCCAGCAGAGGGACAGGGCCAAACTATGGCTACACCTTC. Amino acid sequence: CASRGTGPNYGYTF.

This clone has a single count. This sequence joins TRBV27 and TRBJ2-7, with 8 bases identical to TRBD2. After removal of 0 bases from V and 3 bases from J, the junction contained 7 bases not matched to a gene. The V gene's germline CDR1 is MNHEY and CDR2 SMNVEV (reference sequence). There are 16 residues in the CDR3. CDR3 loop: CASSLSQREFVYEQYF. CDR3 in DNA: TGTGCCAGCAGTTTATCGCAGCGGGAGTTTGTCTACGAGCAGTACTTC.

The chain uses TRBV13 and TRBJ1-2; D remains ambiguous. With 0 bases removed from V and 8 bases from J, the gap between germline ends came to 10 bases. Germline loops: CDR1 PRHDT, CDR2 FYEKMQ (reference sequence). The CDR3 is 13 amino acids. CDR3 in amino acids: CASSLGGVKGYTF. CDR3 DNA: TGTGCCAGCAGCTTAGGCGGGGTAAAGGGCTACACCTTC.

This clone has just a few counts. CDR3 sequence (DNA): TGTGCCAGCAGTTTAAATGGACAGCCTAATCAGCCCCAGCATTTT. This translates into CASSLNGQPNQPQHF. The V call is TRBV27, the J call TRBJ1-5; D possibly corresponds to TRBD1 (6 bases). Per the germline V gene, CDR1 is MNHEY and CDR2 is SMNVEV (reference sequence). V was clipped by 2 bases and J by 4 bases, with 12 bases between them. The CDR3 consists of 15 residues.

The count of this clone is one. The chain uses TRBV7-9 and TRBJ2-7; TRBD2 aligns across 7 bases. CDR1 and CDR2 (germline): SEHNR, FQNEAQ (reference sequence). Unmatched junction bases numbered 4, after V lost 1 base and J lost 4 bases. This CDR3 has 14 residues. The DNA for the CDR3 is TGTGCCAGCAGCTTAGAGACTAGCAGGTACGAGCAGTACTTC. Amino acid sequence: CASSLETSRYEQYF.

The V and J genes are TRBV6-5 and TRBJ2-7; 7 bases fit TRBD1. V trimming: 6 bases; J trimming: 2 bases; junction bases outside the gene matches: 7. Germline CDR1 is MNHEY and CDR2 is SVGAGI. This CDR3 is built from 14 residues. The CDR3 DNA follows: TGTGCCAGCAGACGGACAGGTAGTACCTACGAGCAGTACTTC. Its protein is CASRRTGSTYEQYF.

The gene calls are TRBV7-3 and TRBJ2-7, with 11 bases aligning to TRBD1. The germline gives CDR1 SGHTA, CDR2 FQGTGA. Trimming removed 5 bases from V and 2 bases from J; junction bases left unmatched: 5. This CDR3 has 15 residues. In nucleotides, the CDR3 is TGTGCCAGCAGCGCGGGACAGGGGGTCACCTACGAGCAGTACTTC. Residues: CASSAGQGVTYEQYF.

This clone was seen many times. The chain is built from TRBV6-4 and TRBJ2-3, with 9 bases aligning to TRBD1. The germline gives CDR1 MRHNA, CDR2 SNTAGT. Germline trimming cut 5 bases from V and 3 bases from J; bases unmatched to any gene: 9. The CDR3 spans 16 residues. The CDR3 region is CASSPLSGTGTDTQYF. CDR3 nucleotide sequence: TGTGCCAGCAGTCCTCTATCCGGGACAGGGACAGATACGCAGTATTTT.

This rearrangement joins TRBV6-1 to TRBJ2-5; 13 nucleotides agree with TRBD2. This CDR3 has 15 residues. Per the germline V gene, CDR1 is MNHNS and CDR2 is SASEGT. V trimming: 1 base; J trimming: 7 bases; junction bases outside the gene matches: 3. This CDR3 is CASSEGLAGGGTQYF. The CDR3, as DNA: TGTGCCAGCAGTGAAGGACTAGCGGGAGGTGGGACCCAGTACTTC.

The chain couples TRBV2 to TRBJ1-5; maybe TRBD1 (5 bases). Germline V gives CDR1 SNHLY, CDR2 FYNNEI. V lost 6 bases, J lost 4 bases, and 13 bases lay in between. This CDR3 region has 14 residues. The CDR3 DNA reads as TGTGCCAGCAGCGGAGGGGATAGGAATCAGCCCCAGCATTTT. Its translation: CASSGGDRNQPQHF.

The chain joins TRBV7-9 to TRBJ1-2, with 7 bases identical to TRBD1. The V gene's germline CDR1 is SEHNR and CDR2 FQNEAQ (reference sequence). There are 17 residues in the CDR3. V was pared by 5 bases and J by 5 bases, with 17 bases of the junction left unmatched. CDR3 in amino acids: CASSPNSGQPVNYGYTF. The CDR3 DNA reads TGTGCCAGCAGCCCGAACTCGGGACAGCCCGTTAATTATGGCTACACCTTC.

The chain carries TRBV19 and TRBJ2-5; 11 bases are a match to TRBD2. The CDR3 spans 15 residues. The ends lost 5 bases at V and 4 bases at J; junction bases unmatched: 6. In germline, CDR1 is LNHDA, CDR2 SQIVND (reference sequence). CDR3 amino acids: CASSVGLAARETQYF. In nucleotides, the CDR3 is TGTGCCAGTAGTGTGGGACTAGCGGCCCGAGAGACCCAGTACTTC.

This clone was seen only a few times. The chain is built from TRBV4-2 and TRBJ2-5, with 11 bases lining up with TRBD2. Germline V gene sequence: CDR1 LGHNA, CDR2 YNFKEQ. V shed 4 bases, J shed 4 bases, and the junction held 8 bases outside the gene matches. This CDR3 has 16 residues. The CDR3 here is CASSPASGGPGETQYF. The CDR3 DNA follows: TGTGCCAGCAGCCCCGCTAGCGGGGGGCCGGGAGAGACCCAGTACTTC.

The chain joins TRBV6-1 to TRBJ1-1; D remains ambiguous. The V end lost 0 bases, the J end lost 11 bases, and 22 bases lay between the germline ends. Germline V gives CDR1 MNHNS, CDR2 SASEGT. The CDR3 covers 16 residues. CDR3 in amino acids: CASSEARQFLRARAFF. CDR3 DNA: TGTGCCAGCAGTGAAGCGCGGCAGTTCTTGCGGGCTAGGGCTTTCTTT.

Only one count was recorded for this clone. The chain links TRBV30 to TRBJ2-7; D ambiguous. The CDR3 covers 14 residues. CDR1 and CDR2 from the germline V gene are GTSNPN and SVGIG (reference sequence). Trimming took off 0 bases at V and 3 bases at J, with 12 bases between the two ends. In DNA form, the CDR3 reads TGTGCCTGGAGTGTTCCTGAGGTGGGCTACGAGCAGTACTTC. Amino acid sequence: CAWSVPEVGYEQYF.

This clone was found a few times. The chain recombines TRBV6-4 with TRBJ1-1, with D possibly TRBD1 on 5 matching bases. V was pared by 2 bases and J by 1 base, with 5 bases between. Germline V gene data show CDR1 as MRHNA and CDR2 as SNTAGT. The CDR3 extends over 13 amino acids. CDR3 protein: CASSDRGNTEAFF. The CDR3 DNA follows: TGTGCCAGCAGTGACAGGGGGAACACTGAAGCTTTCTTT.

This clone was found a few times. J is TRBJ2-7 and V is TRBV6-5; 7 nucleotides align to TRBD1. CDR1 MNHEY and CDR2 SVGAGI come from the germline V gene. CDR3 size: 15 residues. V lost 5 bases and J lost 3; bases outside the gene matches: 10. CDR3 amino acids: CASSKQLRDSYEQYF. DNA of the CDR3: TGTGCCAGCAGTAAACAACTCCGGGACAGCTACGAGCAGTACTTC.

The chain is built from TRBV13 and TRBJ1-1, with no clear D. Trimming left V 4 bases short and J 3 bases short, with 12 bases between. The CDR3 covers 14 residues. Germline V gives CDR1 PRHDT, CDR2 FYEKMQ (reference sequence). The CDR3 DNA follows: TGTGCCAGCAGCTCTAACCCTGGAGACACTGAAGCTTTCTTT. This codes for CASSSNPGDTEAFF. Full variable domain (remainder filled in from reference TRBV13 and TRBJ1-1): AAGVIQSPRHLIKEKRETATLKCYPIPRHDTVYWYQQGPGQDPQFLISFYEKMQSDKGSIPDRFSAQQFSDYHSELNMSSLELGDSALYFCASSSNPGDTEAFFGQGTRLTVV.